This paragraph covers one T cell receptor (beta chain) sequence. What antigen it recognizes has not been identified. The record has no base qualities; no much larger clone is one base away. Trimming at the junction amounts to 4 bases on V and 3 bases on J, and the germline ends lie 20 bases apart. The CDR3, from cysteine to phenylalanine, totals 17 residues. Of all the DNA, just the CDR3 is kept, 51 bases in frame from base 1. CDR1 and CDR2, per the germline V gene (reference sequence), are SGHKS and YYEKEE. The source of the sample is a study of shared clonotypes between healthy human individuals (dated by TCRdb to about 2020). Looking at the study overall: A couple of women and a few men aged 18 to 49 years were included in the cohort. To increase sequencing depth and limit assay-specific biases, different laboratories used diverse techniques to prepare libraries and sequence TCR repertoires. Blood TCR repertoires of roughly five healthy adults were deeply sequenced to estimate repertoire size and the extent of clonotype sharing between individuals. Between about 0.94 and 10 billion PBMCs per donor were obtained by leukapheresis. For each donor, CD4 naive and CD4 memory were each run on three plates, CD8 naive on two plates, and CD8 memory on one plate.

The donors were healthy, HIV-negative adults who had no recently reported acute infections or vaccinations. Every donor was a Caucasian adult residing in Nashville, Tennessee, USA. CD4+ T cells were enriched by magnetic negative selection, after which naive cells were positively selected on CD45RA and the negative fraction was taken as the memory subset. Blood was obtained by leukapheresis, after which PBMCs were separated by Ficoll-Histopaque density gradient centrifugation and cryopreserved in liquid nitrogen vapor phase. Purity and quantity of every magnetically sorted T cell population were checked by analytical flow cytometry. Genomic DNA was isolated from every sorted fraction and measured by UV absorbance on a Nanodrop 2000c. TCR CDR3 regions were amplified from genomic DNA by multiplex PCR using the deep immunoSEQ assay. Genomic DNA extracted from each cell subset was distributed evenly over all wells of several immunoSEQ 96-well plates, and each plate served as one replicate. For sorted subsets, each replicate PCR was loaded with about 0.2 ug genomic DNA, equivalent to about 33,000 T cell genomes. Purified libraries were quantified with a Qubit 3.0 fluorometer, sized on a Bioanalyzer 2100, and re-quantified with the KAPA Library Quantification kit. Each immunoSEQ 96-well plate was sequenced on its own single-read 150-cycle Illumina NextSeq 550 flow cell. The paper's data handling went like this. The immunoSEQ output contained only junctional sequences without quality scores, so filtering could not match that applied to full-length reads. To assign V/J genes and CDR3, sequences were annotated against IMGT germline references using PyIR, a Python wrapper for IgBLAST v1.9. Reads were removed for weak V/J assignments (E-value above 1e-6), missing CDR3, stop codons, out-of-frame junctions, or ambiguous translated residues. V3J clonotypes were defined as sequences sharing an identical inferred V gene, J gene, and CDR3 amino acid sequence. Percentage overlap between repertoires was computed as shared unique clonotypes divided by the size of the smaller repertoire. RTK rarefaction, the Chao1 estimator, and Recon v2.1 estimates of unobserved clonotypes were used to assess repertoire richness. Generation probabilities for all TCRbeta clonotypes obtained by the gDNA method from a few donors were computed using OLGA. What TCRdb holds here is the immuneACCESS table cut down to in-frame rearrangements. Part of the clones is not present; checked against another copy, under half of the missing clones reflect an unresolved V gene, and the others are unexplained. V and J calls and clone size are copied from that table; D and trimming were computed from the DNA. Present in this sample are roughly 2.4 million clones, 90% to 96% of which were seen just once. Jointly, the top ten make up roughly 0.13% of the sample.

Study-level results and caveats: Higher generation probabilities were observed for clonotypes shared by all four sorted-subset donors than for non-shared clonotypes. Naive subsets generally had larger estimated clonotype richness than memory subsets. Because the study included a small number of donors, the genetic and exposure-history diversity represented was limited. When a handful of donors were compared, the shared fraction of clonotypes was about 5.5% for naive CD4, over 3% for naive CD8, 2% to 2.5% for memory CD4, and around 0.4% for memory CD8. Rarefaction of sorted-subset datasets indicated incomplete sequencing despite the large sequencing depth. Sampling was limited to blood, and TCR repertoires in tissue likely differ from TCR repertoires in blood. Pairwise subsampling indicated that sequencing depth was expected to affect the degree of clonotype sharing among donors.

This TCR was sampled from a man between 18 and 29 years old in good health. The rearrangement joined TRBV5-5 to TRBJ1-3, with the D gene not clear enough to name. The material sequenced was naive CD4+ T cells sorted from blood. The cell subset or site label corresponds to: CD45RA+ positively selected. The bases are TGTGCCAGCAGCCTCGCTCTCCCTCAGATGGGTGGAAACACCATATATTTT. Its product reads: CASSLALPQMGGNTIYF.